This T cell receptor beta chain is drawn from a study of post-analysis software for immune sequencing data. Trimming left V 6 bases short and J 5 bases short, with 15 bases between. The CDR3 has 13 residues. Per the germline V gene, CDR1 is SQVTM and CDR2 is ANQGSEA. General study findings and limits: Four or five TRBV segments, including TRBV5-6, TRBV5-1 and TRBV20-1, were more frequent in patients than controls.

The table lists this clonotype with a few counts. Its antigen is undetermined. Built from TCR beta cDNA, the libraries had unique molecular identifiers in them. TCRdb passed the PCR reads through MiXCR, listing each CDR3 protein once. The sample holds 650,000 to 850,000 distinct CDR3 sequences, 46% seen once. This clonotype was sampled from a girl aged 5-17 years with multiple sclerosis. The sample comprised blood. This sequence joins TRBV29-1 and TRBJ2-3; no clear D. This CDR3 is CSVERSGGDTQYF. CDR3 in DNA: TGCAGCGTAGAACGGTCTGGCGGAGATACGCAGTATTTT.